The 25 T cell receptor beta chains below come from one sample, sequenced in a study of blood T cell repertoires in COVID-19. TCRdb keeps only in-frame clones here, not all; method: immunoSEQ multiplex PCR. The top ten hold 12% of the sample, which has 210,000 or so clones, 70% to 90% seen once. The specimen sequenced was peripheral blood. These receptors originate from a young woman who had recovered from COVID-19.

The J gene is TRBJ2-1, the V gene TRBV4-2, with 7 positions matching TRBD2. In germline, CDR1 is LGHNA, CDR2 YNFKEQ. Trimming took 0 bases from V and 7 from J; bases not matched to a gene: 9. This CDR3 region has 16 residues. The CDR3 is CASSQDVGLGGNEQFF. CDR3 sequence (DNA): TGTGCCAGCAGCCAAGATGTCGGACTAGGTGGTAATGAGCAGTTCTTC.

The CDR3 sequence: CASSSPGETQYF. CDR3 nucleotides: TGTGCCAGTAGTTCCCCGGGAGAGACCCAGTACTTC. This chain links TRBV19 with TRBJ2-5; no firm D call. CDR1 LNHDA and CDR2 SQIVND come from the germline V gene (reference sequence). CDR3 length: 12 residues. Deletions cut 5 bases from V and 4 bases from J, with 8 bases between. The full variable domain, rest sourced from reference TRBV19 and TRBJ2-5, is DGGITQSPKYLFRKEGQNVTLSCEQNLNHDAMYWYRQDPGQGLRLIYYSQIVNDFQKGDIAEGYSVSREKKESFPLTVTSAQKNPTAFYLCASSSPGETQYFGPGTRLLVL.

The CDR3 nucleotides read TGTGCCATCAGTGAGGCAGGGGTGAACACAGATACGCAGTATTTT. Encoded protein: CAISEAGVNTDTQYF. The J gene is TRBJ2-3, the V gene TRBV10-3, with D possibly being TRBD1 (6 bases). The germline CDR1 and CDR2 sequences are ENHRY and SYGVKD. The V end was cut by 2 bases, the J end by 2 bases, with 11 bases between. This CDR3 has 15 residues.

The chain combines TRBV5-1 with TRBJ2-7, with a tentative D call TRBD2 (5 bases). Germline values: CDR1 SGHRS, CDR2 YFSETQ. The CDR3 extends over 14 amino acids. V gave up 0 bases and J gave up 2 bases, with 9 bases separating them. Here the CDR3 DNA reads TGCGCCAGCAGCTTGGGAAGCGGAACCTACGAGCAGTACTTC. It is translated as CASSLGSGTYEQYF.

The chain carries TRBV30 and TRBJ2-7, with 14 bases aligning to TRBD2. This CDR3 has 16 amino acids. The germline gives CDR1 GTSNPN, CDR2 SVGIG (reference sequence). V shed 3 bases, J shed 5 bases, and the junction held 9 bases outside the gene matches. The CDR3 spells CAWSEIGTSGSDEQYF. The CDR3 region has the DNA TGTGCCTGGAGCGAAATAGGGACTAGCGGGAGCGACGAGCAGTACTTC. The complete variable domain, with remaining parts taken from reference TRBV30 and TRBJ2-7, reads SQTIHQWPATLVQPVGSPLSLECTVEGTSNPNLYWYRQAAGRGLQLLFYSVGIGQISSEVPQNLSASRPQDRQFILSSKKLLLSDSGFYLCAWSEIGTSGSDEQYFGPGTRLTVT.

The rearrangement links TRBV19 to TRBJ2-2; 10 bases align to TRBD1. J was trimmed by 3 bases and V by 6 bases; bases with no gene match: 4. Per the germline V gene, CDR1 is LNHDA and CDR2 is SQIVND (reference sequence). This CDR3 spans 15 amino acids. The CDR3 DNA reads TGTGCCAGTAGAACCGGGACAGGGGACACCGGGGAGCTGTTTTTT. Amino acids: CASRTGTGDTGELFF. The whole variable domain, filled in from reference TRBV19 and TRBJ2-2, reads DGGITQSPKYLFRKEGQNVTLSCEQNLNHDAMYWYRQDPGQGLRLIYYSQIVNDFQKGDIAEGYSVSREKKESFPLTVTSAQKNPTAFYLCASRTGTGDTGELFFGEGSRLTVL.

The rearrangement uses TRBV9 and TRBJ2-7, with 8 bases identical to TRBD2. This CDR3 is 15 amino acids long. Germline CDR1 SGDLS, CDR2 YYNGEE. V shed 0 bases, J shed 2 bases, and the junction held 4 bases outside the gene matches. Here the CDR3 DNA reads TGTGCCAGCAGCGTAGTTGACGGGGGGGCCTACGAGCAGTACTTC. This sequence encodes CASSVVDGGAYEQYF.

The chain is built from TRBV12-3 or TRBV12-4 and TRBJ2-7, with D possibly matching TRBD1 (6 bases). This CDR3 has 12 residues. Trimming left V 5 bases short and J 3 bases short, with 8 bases between. The CDR3 here is CASSGDNYEQYF. The CDR3 nucleotides read TGTGCCAGCAGTGGGGACAACTACGAGCAGTACTTC.

This clone is a singleton in its sample. The rearrangement uses TRBV23-1 and TRBJ2-7, with 14 positions matching TRBD2. TRBV23-1 is placed among ORFs of uncertain function. The J segment lost 7 bases and the V segment lost 4 bases, leaving 18 bases of the junction unmatched. This CDR3 contains 19 residues. The CDR3 here is CASSLTGTSGSSLAREQYF. In nucleotides, the CDR3 is TGCGCCAGCAGTCTTACCGGGACTAGCGGGAGTAGTTTGGCTAGGGAGCAGTACTTC.

The V gene is TRBV30, the J gene TRBJ2-7, with a weak D call TRBD1 (5 bases). Germline V gene lookup returns CDR1 GTSNPN and CDR2 SVGIG (reference sequence). The V end was cut by 0 bases, the J end by 2 bases, with 8 bases between. CDR3 length equals 13 residues. The CDR3 here is CAWSVGRAYEQYF. In nucleotides, the CDR3 is TGTGCCTGGAGTGTAGGCAGGGCCTACGAGCAGTACTTC.

This chain uses TRBV19 with TRBJ2-7; D is undetermined. The CDR3 sequence is 13 residues long. The ends were cut back, 5 bases at V and 1 base at J, with 9 bases in the middle. Germline V gene lookup returns CDR1 LNHDA and CDR2 SQIVND (reference sequence). In DNA, the CDR3 is TGTGCCAGTAGTCCCCACAGATCCTACGAGCAGTACTTC. Protein: CASSPHRSYEQYF.

V usage is TRBV4-1 and J usage is TRBJ1-2; D call uncertain. V lost 6 bases to trimming and J lost 2 bases, with 10 bases between them. CDR3 length: 13 amino acids. Germline CDR1 and CDR2: MGHRA and YSYEKL. Written as DNA, the CDR3 is TGCGCCAGCAGAGTTAGCGAGAACTATGGCTACACCTTC. Amino acid sequence: CASRVSENYGYTF.

This clone occurred a few times. The chain couples TRBV10-3 to TRBJ2-7; 7 bases are a match to TRBD1. The CDR3 is 13 residues long. The germline V gene has CDR1 ENHRY and CDR2 SYGVKD. Trimming at V came to 6 bases and at J to 2 bases, leaving 4 bases not matched to a gene. DNA of the CDR3: TGTGCCATCAGGACAGGACAGGCCTACGAGCAGTACTTC. Protein: CAIRTGQAYEQYF.

The chain has TRBV12-5 and TRBJ2-2; D may be TRBD1 (5 bases). Per the germline V gene, CDR1 is LGHNT and CDR2 is FRNRAP. Trimming cost V 3 bases and J 0 bases, with 8 bases left between them. This CDR3 comprises 15 residues. CDR3 protein: CASGLGAANTGELFF. The CDR3 nucleotides are TGTGCTAGTGGTTTAGGGGCCGCGAACACCGGGGAGCTGTTTTTT.

This chain uses TRBV11-2 with TRBJ2-3; D is perhaps TRBD2 (6 bases). Per germline, CDR1 SGHAT and CDR2 FQNNGV. The ends were cut back, 3 bases at V and 5 bases at J, with 15 bases in the middle. The CDR3 extends over 15 amino acids. The CDR3 protein is CASSFRTNLVDTQYF. DNA of the CDR3: TGTGCCAGCAGCTTCCGGACTAATCTTGTAGATACGCAGTATTTT.

The rearrangement uses TRBV25-1 and TRBJ1-2; D uncertain. The germline gives CDR1 MGHDK, CDR2 SYGVNS. Trimming pared 3 bases from V and 4 bases from J, leaving 12 bases between. CDR3 length: 14 residues. For the CDR3, the DNA is TGTGCCAGCAGTGATAGTTATCCGGTCTATGGCTACACCTTC. This sequence encodes CASSDSYPVYGYTF.

The rearrangement uses TRBV7-2 and TRBJ2-1, with 12 bases matching TRBD2. The CDR3 is 18 amino acids. Germline assignment: CDR1 SGHTA and CDR2 FQGNSA. Trimming at V came to 6 bases and at J to 4 bases, leaving 13 bases not matched to a gene. CDR3 region: CASSYIGLAGTLYNEQFF. The CDR3 bases are TGTGCCAGCAGTTATATCGGACTAGCGGGAACGCTGTACAATGAGCAGTTCTTC.

This chain uses TRBV29-1 with TRBJ1-2; the match to TRBD1 covers 8 bases. J was trimmed by 5 bases and V by 4 bases; bases with no gene match: 9. The CDR3 has 14 residues. CDR1 and CDR2 from the germline V gene are SQVTM and ANQGSEA. This chain's CDR3 is CSVAPRTGLYGYTF. As DNA, the CDR3 is TGCAGCGTTGCGCCTCGGACAGGGCTGTATGGCTACACCTTC.

The chain uses TRBV30 and TRBJ1-3; 8 bases fit TRBD1. The germline V gene encodes CDR1 GTSNPN and CDR2 SVGIG (reference sequence). The ends lost 2 bases at V and 3 bases at J; junction bases unmatched: 9. The CDR3 totals 16 residues. The CDR3 region is CAWSPSDRVFGNTIYF. The CDR3 region has the DNA TGTGCCTGGAGTCCCTCGGACAGGGTATTTGGAAACACCATATATTTT.

The chain joins TRBV6-5 to TRBJ2-7; TRBD1 matches 7 bases. Germline CDR1 reads MNHEY; CDR2 reads SVGAGI. The CDR3 has 14 residues. Unmatched junction bases numbered 6, after V lost 5 bases and J lost 2 bases. CDR3 DNA sequence: TGTGCCAGCAGTCTCACCGGGACAGCCTACGAGCAGTACTTC. It translates to CASSLTGTAYEQYF.

J is TRBJ2-1 and V is TRBV9, with 9 bases lining up with TRBD1. The length of the CDR3 is 17 residues. CDR1 is SGDLS and CDR2 is YYNGEE in the germline V gene. Germline trimming cut 3 bases from V and 7 bases from J; bases unmatched to any gene: 14. Here the CDR3 reads CASSARSGTGSRNEQFF. DNA for the CDR3: TGTGCCAGCAGCGCGAGGTCCGGGACAGGGTCTCGAAATGAGCAGTTCTTC.

CDR3 coding DNA: TGTGCCAGCAGTGGGGGACTAACCTCGAACACCGGGGAGCTGTTTTTT. It translates to CASSGGLTSNTGELFF. The chain couples TRBV2 to TRBJ2-2, with TRBD2 identical over 7 bases. The V and J ends lost 4 bases and 0 bases, in that order; junction bases with no gene match: 5. The CDR3 covers 16 residues. CDR1 is SNHLY and CDR2 is FYNNEI in the germline V gene.

The genes are TRBV5-1 and TRBJ2-3, with TRBD1 identical over 8 bases. Looked up from germline, CDR1 is SGHRS and CDR2 is YFSETQ. This CDR3 has 16 amino acids. V lost 0 bases and J lost 3; bases outside the gene matches: 6. The CDR3: CASSLVTGDVTDTQYF. In DNA, the CDR3 is TGCGCCAGCAGCTTGGTGACAGGGGATGTTACAGATACGCAGTATTTT. The complete variable domain, with remaining parts taken from reference TRBV5-1 and TRBJ2-3, reads KAGVTQTPRYLIKTRGQQVTLSCSPISGHRSVSWYQQTPGQGLQFLFEYFSETQRNKGNFPGRFSGRQFSNSRSEMNVSTLELGDSALYLCASSLVTGDVTDTQYFGPGTRLTVL.

The chain recombines TRBV24-1 with TRBJ2-2; TRBD1 might be the D (5 bases). CDR3 length: 16 amino acids. The germline V gene encodes CDR1 KGHDR and CDR2 SFDVKD. V was trimmed by 4 bases and J by 1 base, leaving 12 bases between them. CDR3 region: CATSDPDSKNTGELFF. The DNA for the CDR3 is TGTGCCACCAGTGACCCTGACAGCAAGAACACCGGGGAGCTGTTTTTT.

The chain carries TRBV11-2 and TRBJ2-2, with TRBD1 matching 7 bases. CDR1 and CDR2 (germline): SGHAT, FQNNGV. This CDR3 contains 14 residues. Losses at the gene ends were 7 bases for V and 6 bases for J; bases not matched to a gene: 8. CDR3 sequence: CASTKTGFPGELFF. The DNA of the CDR3 is TGTGCCAGCACCAAGACAGGGTTTCCCGGGGAGCTGTTTTTT.